The sequence of this T cell receptor (beta chain) was determined in a study of T-cell memory formation after mild COVID-19. Study-level background: TCR clusters were largely donor specific. Whole-study findings and limits: Confirmation of SARS-CoV-2 specificity was lacking for second-wave clones peaking day 37.

This clonotype was seen ten or more times. What it binds is unknown. This CDR3 comprises 15 residues. Germline loops: CDR1 KGHSH, CDR2 LQKENI. The junction had 6 bases not matched to a gene; V was cut back by 3 bases and J by 4 bases. In TCRdb, the 5' RACE reads were re-called with MiXCR into one record per CDR3 protein. The table includes about 360,000 distinct CDR3 sequences, 14% detected once. This sequence joins TRBV18 and TRBJ2-1; TRBD2 aligns across 7 bases. This receptor was identified in a man younger than 35 who had mild COVID-19 (a few samples of this study predate the infection). Cell type and time point are not known. Material: PBMCs or a T cell subset sorted from them (not recorded which). The CDR3 loop reads CASSPNGGRYNEQFF. The CDR3 DNA reads as TGTGCCAGCTCACCCAATGGCGGGAGATACAATGAGCAGTTCTTC. The full variable domain, rest sourced from reference TRBV18 and TRBJ2-1, is NAGVMQNPRHLVRRRGQEARLRCSPMKGHSHVYWYRQLPEEGLKFMVYLQKENIIDESGMPKERFSAEFPKEGPSILRIQQVVRGDSAAYFCASSPNGGRYNEQFFGPGTRLTVL.